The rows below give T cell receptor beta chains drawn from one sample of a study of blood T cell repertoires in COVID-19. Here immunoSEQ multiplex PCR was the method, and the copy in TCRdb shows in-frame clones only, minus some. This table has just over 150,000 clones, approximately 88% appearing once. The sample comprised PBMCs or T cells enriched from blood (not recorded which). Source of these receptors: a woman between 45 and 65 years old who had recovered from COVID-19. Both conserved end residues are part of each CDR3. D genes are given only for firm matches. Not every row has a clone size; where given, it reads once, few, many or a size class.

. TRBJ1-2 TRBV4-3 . CASSQDGAGYYGYTF TGCGCCAGCAGCCAAGATGGAGCCGGTTACTATGGCTACACCTTC
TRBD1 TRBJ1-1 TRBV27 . CASKGAPRYTEAFF TGTGCCAGCAAGGGGGCCCCCCGGTACACTGAAGCTTTCTTT
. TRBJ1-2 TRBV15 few CATSRATQGLNYGYTF TGTGCCACCAGCAGAGCGACCCAGGGTCTGAACTATGGCTACACCTTC
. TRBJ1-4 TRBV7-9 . CASSSLGGNEKLFF TGTGCCAGCAGCTCCCTCGGGGGTAATGAAAAACTGTTTTTT
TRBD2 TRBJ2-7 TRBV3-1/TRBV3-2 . CASSQGLAGATYEQYF TGTGCCAGCAGCCAAGGACTAGCGGGGGCCACCTACGAGCAGTACTTC
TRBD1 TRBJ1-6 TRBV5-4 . CASSPGPDRDNSPLHF TGTGCCAGCAGCCCGGGACCTGACAGGGACAATTCACCCCTCCACTTT
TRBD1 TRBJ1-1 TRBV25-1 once CASGTGTGGTFF TGTGCCAGCGGGACCGGGACAGGGGGAACTTTCTTT
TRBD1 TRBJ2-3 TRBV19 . CASSTIFRTGKTDTQYF TGTGCCAGTAGTACGATTTTTCGGACAGGGAAGACAGATACGCAGTATTTT
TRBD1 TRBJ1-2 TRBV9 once CASSVAWGPLTGGDGYTF TGTGCCAGCAGCGTAGCCTGGGGACCTCTGACAGGGGGCGACGGCTACACCTTC
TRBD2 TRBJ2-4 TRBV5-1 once CASSPRALAGGKNIQYF TGCGCCAGCAGCCCCCGGGCGCTAGCGGGGGGTAAAAACATTCAGTACTTC
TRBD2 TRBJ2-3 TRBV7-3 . CASSFPSGGGSNTQYF TGTGCCAGCAGCTTCCCTAGCGGGGGGGGCTCAAATACGCAGTATTTT
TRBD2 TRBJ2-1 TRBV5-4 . CASLEAGVLQFF TGTGCCAGCCTGGAAGCGGGGGTGCTACAGTTCTTC
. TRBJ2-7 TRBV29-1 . CSVRTGESYEQYF TGCAGCGTAAGGACCGGGGAATCCTACGAGCAGTACTTC
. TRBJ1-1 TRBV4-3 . CASSPGPTWRTEAFF TGCGCCAGCAGCCCGGGTCCAACCTGGAGGACTGAAGCTTTCTTT
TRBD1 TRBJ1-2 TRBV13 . CASSPPWQGGGYGYTF TGTGCCAGCAGCCCCCCGTGGCAGGGGGGTGGCTATGGCTACACCTTC
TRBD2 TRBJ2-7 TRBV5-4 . CASSWGTSVGLGEQYF TGTGCCAGCAGCTGGGGGACTAGCGTGGGACTTGGGGAGCAGTACTTC
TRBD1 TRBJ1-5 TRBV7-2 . CASSPGSGTGDQPQHF TGTGCCAGCAGCCCCGGGTCGGGGACAGGGGATCAGCCCCAGCATTTT
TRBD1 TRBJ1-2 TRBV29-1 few CSVGQGYGYTF TGCAGCGTGGGACAGGGCTATGGCTACACCTTC
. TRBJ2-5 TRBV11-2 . CASSPQTRRLTVQETQYF TGTGCCAGCAGCCCCCAGACTCGACGGTTAACTGTTCAAGAGACCCAGTACTTC
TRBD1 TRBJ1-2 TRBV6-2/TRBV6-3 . CASSWTGNYGYTF TGTGCCAGCAGTTGGACAGGGAACTATGGCTACACCTTC
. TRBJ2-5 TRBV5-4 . CASSLQWETQYF TGTGCCAGCAGCTTGCAGTGGGAGACCCAGTACTTC
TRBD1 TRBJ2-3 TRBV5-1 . CASRSGTGVDTQYF TGCGCCAGCAGAAGCGGGACAGGGGTAGATACGCAGTATTTT
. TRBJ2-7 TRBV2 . CASSVGDNYEQYF TGTGCCAGCAGTGTCGGGGACAACTACGAGCAGTACTTC